This paragraph covers one TCR beta chain sequence. These data come from a study of graft-versus-host responses after intestinal transplantation. V was pared by 5 bases and J by 4 bases, with 21 bases between. Germline-derived CDR1 and CDR2 are SGHAT and FQNNGV. This CDR3 has 16 amino acids. Only in-frame clones appear in the TCRdb table, and some are missing; sequencing was by immunoSEQ multiplex PCR. This sample has about 77,000 clones, with approximately 92% found just once. The clonotype was recovered from a human patient who received an intestinal transplant, so some T cells may come from the graft donor. Here the sequenced sample was PBMCs, taken 98 days after intestinal transplantation. The chain has TRBV11-2 and TRBJ2-7; maybe TRBD2 (6 bases). Here the CDR3 DNA reads TGTGCCAGCAGCAGGGACCTTTGGAAAGCGGGTTACGAGCAGTACTTC. This gives the protein CASSRDLWKAGYEQYF. Full variable domain (rest looked up from reference TRBV11-2 and TRBJ2-7): EAGVAQSPRYKIIEKRQSVAFWCNPISGHATLYWYQQILGQGPKLLIQFQNNGVVDDSQLPKDRFSAERLKGVDSTLKIQPAKLEDSAVYLCASSRDLWKAGYEQYFGPGTRLTVT.